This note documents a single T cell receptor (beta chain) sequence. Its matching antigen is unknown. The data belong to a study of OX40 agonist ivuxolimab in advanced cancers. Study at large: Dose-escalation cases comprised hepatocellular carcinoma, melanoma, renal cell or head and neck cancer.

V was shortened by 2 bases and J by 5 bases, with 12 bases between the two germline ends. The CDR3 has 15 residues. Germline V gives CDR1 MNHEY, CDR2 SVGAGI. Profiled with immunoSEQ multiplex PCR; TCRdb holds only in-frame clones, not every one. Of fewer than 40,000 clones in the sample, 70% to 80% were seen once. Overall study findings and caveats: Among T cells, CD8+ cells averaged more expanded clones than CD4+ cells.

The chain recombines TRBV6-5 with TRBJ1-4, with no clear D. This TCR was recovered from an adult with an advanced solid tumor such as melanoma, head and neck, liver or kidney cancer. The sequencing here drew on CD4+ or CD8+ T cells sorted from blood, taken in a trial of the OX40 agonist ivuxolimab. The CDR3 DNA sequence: TGTGCCAGCAGTTACATGGGGAGAGTAAATGAAAAACTGTTTTTT. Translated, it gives CASSYMGRVNEKLFF.